Each of the 7 T cell receptor beta chains below was sequenced from the same sample in a study of blood T cell repertoires in COVID-19. This table comes from immunoSEQ multiplex PCR, and its TCRdb copy is limited to in-frame clones, with some not included. The data show about 130,000 clones, with approximately 83% seen just once and roughly 9% held by the top ten. Sequencing input: peripheral blood. The receptors stem from a man aged 35-49 years with active or convalescent COVID-19.

The rearrangement joins TRBV11-2 to TRBJ2-1, with TRBD2 matching over 9 bases. The V segment lost 1 base and the J segment 0 bases; nucleotides outside the gene matches: 7. CDR3 size: 18 residues. Germline V lookup: CDR1 SGHAT, CDR2 FQNNGV. CDR3 region: CASSLGFSGGPSYNEQFF. The DNA of the CDR3 is TGTGCCAGCAGCTTAGGTTTTAGCGGGGGACCCTCCTACAATGAGCAGTTCTTC.

CDR3 in amino acids: CASSAGESAGELFF. CDR3 DNA: TGTGCCAGCTCAGCGGGAGAGAGCGCCGGGGAGCTGTTTTTT. The chain has TRBV18 and TRBJ2-2, with TRBD2 matching 7 bases. CDR3 length: 14 residues. The V gene's germline CDR1 is KGHSH and CDR2 LQKENI. The ends lost 5 bases at V and 6 bases at J; junction bases unmatched: 6.

This clone was recorded only once. Written as DNA, the CDR3 is TGTGCCAGCAGCTTAACGGCTAGCGGGGTTCCGCAGTATTTT. Its protein product is CASSLTASGVPQYF. This chain connects TRBV7-3 to TRBJ2-3; 9 bases agree with TRBD2. The CDR3 consists of 14 residues. V trimming: 0 bases; J trimming: 10 bases; junction bases outside the gene matches: 5. Per germline, CDR1 SGHTA and CDR2 FQGTGA.

V gene TRBV5-8 combines with J gene TRBJ2-5; TRBD2 agrees at 9 bases. This CDR3 is 16 amino acids long. The V and J ends lost 4 bases and 3 bases, in that order; junction bases with no gene match: 10. Germline CDR1 reads SGHTS; CDR2 reads YDEGEE. The CDR3 region has the DNA TGTGCCAGCAGCATTCCAGCGGGGGGCAGGGAAGAGACCCAGTACTTC. This codes for CASSIPAGGREETQYF.

This chain joins TRBV6-4 and TRBJ2-1, with D hard to call. V was trimmed by 2 bases and J by 0 bases, leaving 8 bases between them. The CDR3 is 15 amino acids. The germline CDR1 and CDR2 sequences are MRHNA and SNTAGT. The CDR3 bases are TGTGCCAGCAGTGACGACTTCCGCTCCTACAATGAGCAGTTCTTC. Translation: CASSDDFRSYNEQFF.

The chain links TRBV7-3 to TRBJ2-2, with 11 bases lining up with TRBD2. V shed 1 base and J 5 bases; nucleotides not matched to a gene: 6. The CDR3 spans 17 residues. The germline V gene has CDR1 SGHTA and CDR2 FQGTGA. CDR3 protein: CASSLMALAGGTGELFF. As DNA, the CDR3 is TGTGCCAGCAGCTTAATGGCCCTAGCGGGGGGTACCGGGGAGCTGTTTTTT.

In this sample, this clone turned up many times. The V and J genes are TRBV7-3 and TRBJ2-2; TRBD1 agrees at 7 bases. The germline CDR1 and CDR2 sequences are SGHTA and FQGTGA. The CDR3 runs 14 residues. The trim removed 6 bases at V and 3 bases at J, leaving 4 bases unmatched. The CDR3: CASRPGTDTGELFF. The DNA for the CDR3 is TGTGCCAGCAGACCCGGGACAGACACCGGGGAGCTGTTTTTT.